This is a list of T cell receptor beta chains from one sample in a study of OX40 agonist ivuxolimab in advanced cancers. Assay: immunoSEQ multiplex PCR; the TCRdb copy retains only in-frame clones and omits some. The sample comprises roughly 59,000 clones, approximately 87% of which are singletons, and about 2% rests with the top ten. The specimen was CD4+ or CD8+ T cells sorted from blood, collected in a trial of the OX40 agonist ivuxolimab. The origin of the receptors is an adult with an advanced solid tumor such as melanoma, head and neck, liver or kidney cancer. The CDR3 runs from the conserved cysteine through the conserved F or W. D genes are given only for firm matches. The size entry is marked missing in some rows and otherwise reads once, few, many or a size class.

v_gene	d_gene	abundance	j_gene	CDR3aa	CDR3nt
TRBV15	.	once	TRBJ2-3	CATTGKSTDTQYF	TGTGCCACTACAGGGAAAAGCACAGATACGCAGTATTTT
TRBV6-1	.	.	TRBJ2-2	CASSGQDAGELFF	TGTGCCAGCAGTGGACAGGACGCCGGGGAGCTGTTTTTT
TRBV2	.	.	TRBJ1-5	CASSEARGAGQPQHF	TGTGCCAGCAGTGAAGCGAGGGGAGCTGGCCAGCCCCAGCATTTT
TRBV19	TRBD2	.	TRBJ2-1	CASRLAGGLNEQFF	TGTGCCAGTAGATTAGCGGGAGGCCTCAATGAGCAGTTCTTC
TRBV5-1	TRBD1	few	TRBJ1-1	CASSSDRGNTEAFF	TGCGCCAGCAGCTCAGACAGGGGAAACACTGAAGCTTTCTTT
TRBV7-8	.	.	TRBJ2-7	CASSNGQNYEQYF	TGTGCCAGCAGCAATGGACAGAACTACGAGCAGTACTTC
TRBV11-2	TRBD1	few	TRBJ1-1	CASSLGTANTEAFF	TGTGCCAGCAGCTTGGGGACAGCCAACACTGAAGCTTTCTTT
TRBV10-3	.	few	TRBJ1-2	CAITRSGEGGYTF	TGTGCCATCACCAGATCAGGGGAGGGTGGCTACACCTTC
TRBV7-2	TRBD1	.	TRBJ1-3	CASSPQGTGGSGNTIYF	TGTGCCAGCAGCCCCCAGGGAACAGGGGGCTCTGGAAACACCATATATTTT
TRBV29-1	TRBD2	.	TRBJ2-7	CSGDGGGHEQYF	TGCAGCGGCGACGGGGGGGGGCACGAGCAGTACTTC
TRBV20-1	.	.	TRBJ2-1	CSVRTNEQFF	TGCAGTGTACGTACGAATGAGCAGTTCTTC
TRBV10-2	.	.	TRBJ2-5	CASSAEGLGETQYF	TGCGCCAGCAGTGCTGAGGGGTTGGGAGAGACCCAGTACTTC
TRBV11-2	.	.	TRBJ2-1	CASSLVGGRGHNEQFF	TGTGCCAGCAGCTTGGTCGGAGGGAGAGGACACAATGAGCAGTTCTTC
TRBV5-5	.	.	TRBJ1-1	CASSLGRRTQNTEAFF	TGTGCCAGCAGCTTGGGCAGGCGGACACAGAACACTGAAGCTTTCTTT
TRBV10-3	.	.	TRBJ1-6	CAILGTESYSSYNSPLHF	TGTGCCATCCTGGGTACAGAATCATATAGCTCCTATAATTCACCCCTCCACTTT
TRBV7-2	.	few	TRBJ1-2	CASAPARADYGYTF	TGTGCCAGCGCCCCTGCCAGGGCCGACTATGGCTACACCTTC
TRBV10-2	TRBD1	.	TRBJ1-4	CASSESLGTGSNEKLFF	TGCGCCAGCAGTGAGTCCTTAGGGACAGGGTCTAATGAAAAACTGTTTTTT
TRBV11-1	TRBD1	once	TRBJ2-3	CASSPERTGIDTQYF	TGTGCCAGCAGCCCCGAGCGGACAGGGATAGATACGCAGTATTTT
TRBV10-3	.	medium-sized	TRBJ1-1	CAISDANTEAFF	TGTGCCATCAGTGATGCGAACACTGAAGCTTTCTTT
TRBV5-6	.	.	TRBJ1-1	CASSLRAIDTEAFF	TGTGCCAGCAGCTTGAGAGCGATAGACACTGAAGCTTTCTTT
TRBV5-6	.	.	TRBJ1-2	CASSPVAGWGYGYTF	TGTGCCAGCAGCCCGGTCGCAGGGTGGGGCTATGGCTACACCTTC
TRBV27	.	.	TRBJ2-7	CASRKGGGEQYF	TGTGCCAGCCGGAAGGGGGGAGGCGAGCAGTACTTC
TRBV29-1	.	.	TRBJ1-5	CSVEVDGGQPQHF	TGCAGCGTTGAAGTGGACGGTGGGCAGCCCCAGCATTTT
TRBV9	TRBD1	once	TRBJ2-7	CASSPRTGLSSYEQYF	TGTGCCAGCAGCCCAAGGACAGGGCTTAGCTCCTACGAGCAGTACTTC
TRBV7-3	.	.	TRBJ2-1	CASSGTQMSNEQFF	TGTGCCAGCAGTGGGACCCAAATGTCCAATGAGCAGTTCTTC
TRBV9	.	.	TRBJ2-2	CASSVGGHTGELFF	TGTGCCAGCAGCGTAGGCGGTCACACCGGGGAGCTGTTTTTT
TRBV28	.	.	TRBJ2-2	CASSSQGTGELFF	TGTGCCAGCAGTTCGCAAGGCACCGGGGAGCTGTTTTTT
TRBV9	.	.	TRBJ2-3	CASSAGGGTDTQYF	TGTGCCAGCAGCGCAGGAGGCGGCACAGATACGCAGTATTTT
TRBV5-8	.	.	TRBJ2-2	CASSLDTGGTGELFF	TGTGCCAGCAGCTTGGACACGGGCGGCACCGGGGAGCTGTTTTTT
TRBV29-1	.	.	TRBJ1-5	CSVDRDEPQHF	TGCAGCGTTGACAGGGATGAGCCCCAGCATTTT
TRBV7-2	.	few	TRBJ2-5	CASSLAQKETQYF	TGTGCCAGCAGCCTGGCACAGAAGGAGACCCAGTACTTC
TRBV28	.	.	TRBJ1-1	CASSLGNTEAFF	TGTGCCAGCAGTTTGGGGAACACTGAAGCTTTCTTT
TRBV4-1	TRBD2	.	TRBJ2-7	CASSQLAAPYEQYF	TGCGCCAGCAGCCAACTAGCGGCCCCCTACGAGCAGTACTTC
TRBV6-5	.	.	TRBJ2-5	CATLDSNGETQYF	TGTGCCACCTTGGACAGTAACGGCGAGACCCAGTACTTC
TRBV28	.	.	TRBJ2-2	CASSSLGPGELFF	TGTGCCAGCAGTTCCCTTGGCCCCGGGGAGCTGTTTTTT
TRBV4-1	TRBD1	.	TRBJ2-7	CASSHPGGKVGSEQYF	TGCGCCAGCAGCCATCCAGGGGGTAAGGTTGGATCCGAGCAGTACTTC
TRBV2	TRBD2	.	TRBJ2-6	CASRRGAGANVLTF	TGTGCCAGCAGGCGGGGGGCTGGGGCCAACGTCCTGACTTTC
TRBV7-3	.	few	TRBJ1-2	CASSSRRGDTDGYTF	TGTGCCAGCAGCTCAAGGCGTGGGGACACGGATGGCTACACCTTC
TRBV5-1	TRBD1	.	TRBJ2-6	CASSLDDRVSGANVLTF	TGCGCCAGCAGCTTGGATGACAGGGTTTCTGGGGCCAACGTCCTGACTTTC
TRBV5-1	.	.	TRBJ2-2	CASSIPPGELFF	TGCGCCAGCAGCATCCCCCCCGGGGAGCTGTTTTTT
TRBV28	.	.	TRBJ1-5	CASAVPWQPQHF	TGTGCCAGCGCGGTACCCTGGCAGCCCCAGCATTTT
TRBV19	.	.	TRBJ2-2	CATQAPGAGVGELFF	TGTGCCACCCAAGCACCGGGAGCAGGTGTCGGGGAGCTGTTTTTT
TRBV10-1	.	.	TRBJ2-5	CASSLQGGETQYF	TGCGCCAGCAGTCTCCAGGGCGGGGAGACCCAGTACTTC
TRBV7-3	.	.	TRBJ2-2	CASSLTGDGSTGELFF	TGTGCCAGCAGCTTAACGGGAGATGGGAGCACCGGGGAGCTGTTTTTT
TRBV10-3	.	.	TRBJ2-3	CAISEGRDTQYF	TGTGCCATCAGTGAGGGAAGGGATACGCAGTATTTT
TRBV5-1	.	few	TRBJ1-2	CASSPRTRADYTF	TGCGCCAGCAGCCCGCGGACCAGGGCAGACTACACCTTC
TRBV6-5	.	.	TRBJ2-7	CASSSVSYEQYF	TGTGCCAGCAGTTCCGTCTCCTACGAGCAGTACTTC
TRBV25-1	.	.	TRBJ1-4	CASSELLGGDEKLFF	TGTGCCAGCAGTGAACTTTTAGGGGGAGATGAAAAACTGTTTTTT
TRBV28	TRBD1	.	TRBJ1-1	CASSTGVITEAFF	TGTGCCAGCAGCACAGGGGTTATAACTGAAGCTTTCTTT
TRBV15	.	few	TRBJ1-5	CATSRDRGSQHF	TGTGCCACCAGCAGAGACAGGGGTTCCCAGCATTTT
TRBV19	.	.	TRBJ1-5	CASSSQGPDQPQHF	TGTGCCAGTAGTTCTCAGGGGCCCGATCAGCCCCAGCATTTT
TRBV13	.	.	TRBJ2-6	CASSFLSGANVLTF	TGTGCCAGCAGCTTTCTCTCTGGGGCCAACGTCCTGACTTTC
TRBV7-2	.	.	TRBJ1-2	CASSLSSGTYRGYTF	TGTGCCAGCAGCTTAAGTTCTGGGACTTATCGGGGCTACACCTTC